The sequence of this T cell receptor beta chain was determined in a study of cytomegalovirus exposure and HLA in healthy donors. Trimming stripped 1 base from V and 2 bases from J, with 9 bases between. The CDR3 is 14 amino acids. Germline V gives CDR1 SGHTA, CDR2 FQGNSA. Both 60 Vbeta primers and 13 Jbeta primers went into the PCR. Using immunoSEQ multiplex PCR, the repertoire was profiled, and TCRdb retains in-frame clones only, with some absent. Of approximately 160,000 clones listed, 80% are singletons. The material sequenced was PBMCs. V and J are TRBV7-2 and TRBJ2-7, with TRBD2 as a possible D gene (5 bases). The clonotype comes from a woman aged 45 to 65 in good health and CMV-seropositive. CDR3 protein: CASSLDGVAYEQYF. In DNA form, the CDR3 reads TGTGCCAGCAGCTTAGACGGGGTTGCCTACGAGCAGTACTTC. Complete variable domain (other parts from reference TRBV7-2 and TRBJ2-7): GAGVSQSPSNKVTEKGKDVELRCDPISGHTALYWYRQSLGQGLEFLIYFQGNSAPDKSGLPSDRFSAERTGGSVSTLTIQRTQQEDSAVYLCASSLDGVAYEQYFGPGTRLTVT.